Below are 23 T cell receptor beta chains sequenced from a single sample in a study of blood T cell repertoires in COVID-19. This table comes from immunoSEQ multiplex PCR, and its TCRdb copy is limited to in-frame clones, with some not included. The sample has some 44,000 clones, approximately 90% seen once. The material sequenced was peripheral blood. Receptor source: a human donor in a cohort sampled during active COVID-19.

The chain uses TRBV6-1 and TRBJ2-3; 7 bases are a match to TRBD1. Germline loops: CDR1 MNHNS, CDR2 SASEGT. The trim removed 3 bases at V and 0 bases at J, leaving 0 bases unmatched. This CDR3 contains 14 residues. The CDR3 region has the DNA TGTGCCAGCAGTGAGGACAGGAGCACAGATACGCAGTATTTT. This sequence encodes CASSEDRSTDTQYF.

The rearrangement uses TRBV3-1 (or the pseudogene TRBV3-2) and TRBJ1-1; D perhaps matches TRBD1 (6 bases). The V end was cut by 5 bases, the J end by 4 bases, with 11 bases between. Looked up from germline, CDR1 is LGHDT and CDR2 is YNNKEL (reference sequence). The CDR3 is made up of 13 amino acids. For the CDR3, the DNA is TGTGCCAGCAGCTCGAACAGGGCCACTGAAGCTTTCTTT. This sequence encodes CASSSNRATEAFF.

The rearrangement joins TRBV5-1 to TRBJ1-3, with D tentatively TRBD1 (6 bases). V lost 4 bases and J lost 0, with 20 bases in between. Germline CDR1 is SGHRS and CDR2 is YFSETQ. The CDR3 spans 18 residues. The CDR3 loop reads CASSLGTKTVDSGNTIYF. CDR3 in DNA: TGCGCCAGCAGCCTGGGGACAAAAACGGTGGACTCTGGAAACACCATATATTTT. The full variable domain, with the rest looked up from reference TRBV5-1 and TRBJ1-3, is KAGVTQTPRYLIKTRGQQVTLSCSPISGHRSVSWYQQTPGQGLQFLFEYFSETQRNKGNFPGRFSGRQFSNSRSEMNVSTLELGDSALYLCASSLGTKTVDSGNTIYFGEGSWLTVV.

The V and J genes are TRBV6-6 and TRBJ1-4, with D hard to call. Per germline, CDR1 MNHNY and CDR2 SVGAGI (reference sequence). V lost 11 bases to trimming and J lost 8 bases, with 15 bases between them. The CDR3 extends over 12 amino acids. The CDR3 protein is CASRREGEKLFF. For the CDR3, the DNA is TGTGCCTCCCGACGGGAAGGGGAAAAACTGTTTTTT.

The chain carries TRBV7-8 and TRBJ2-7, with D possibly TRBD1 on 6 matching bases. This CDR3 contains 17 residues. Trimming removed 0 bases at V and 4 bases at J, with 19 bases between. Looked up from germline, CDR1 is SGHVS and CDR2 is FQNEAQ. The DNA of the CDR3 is TGTGCCAGCAGCTTAGCGGGGGTCTGGGGGCGCGGGTACGAGCAGTACTTC. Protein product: CASSLAGVWGRGYEQYF.

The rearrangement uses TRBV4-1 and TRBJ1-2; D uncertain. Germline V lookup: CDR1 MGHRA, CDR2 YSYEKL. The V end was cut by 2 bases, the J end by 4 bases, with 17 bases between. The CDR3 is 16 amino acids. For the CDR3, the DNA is TGCGCCAGCAGCCAACTGTCTATTTCTACCCCCTATGGCTACACCTTC. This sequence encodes CASSQLSISTPYGYTF.

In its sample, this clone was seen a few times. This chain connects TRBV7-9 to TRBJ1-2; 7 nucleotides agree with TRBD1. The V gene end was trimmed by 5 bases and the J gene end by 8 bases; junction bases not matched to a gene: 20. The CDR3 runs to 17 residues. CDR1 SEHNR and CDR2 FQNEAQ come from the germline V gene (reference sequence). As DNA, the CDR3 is TGTGCCAGCAGCGGGAGACAGGGCAACCCCGGGATCGGGGGCTACACCTTC. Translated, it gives CASSGRQGNPGIGGYTF.

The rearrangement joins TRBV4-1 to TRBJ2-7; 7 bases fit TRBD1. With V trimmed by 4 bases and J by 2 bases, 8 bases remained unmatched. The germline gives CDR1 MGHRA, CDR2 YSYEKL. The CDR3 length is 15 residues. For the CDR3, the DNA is TGCGCCAGCAGCCGCCTAAGAGGGGGCACCTACGAGCAGTACTTC. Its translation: CASSRLRGGTYEQYF.

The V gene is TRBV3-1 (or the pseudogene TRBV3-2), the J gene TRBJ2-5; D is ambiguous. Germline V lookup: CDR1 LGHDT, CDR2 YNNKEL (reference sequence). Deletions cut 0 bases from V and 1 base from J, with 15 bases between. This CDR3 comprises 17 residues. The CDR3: CASSQEIASMIQETQYF. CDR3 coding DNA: TGTGCCAGCAGCCAAGAAATAGCTTCCATGATCCAAGAGACCCAGTACTTC.

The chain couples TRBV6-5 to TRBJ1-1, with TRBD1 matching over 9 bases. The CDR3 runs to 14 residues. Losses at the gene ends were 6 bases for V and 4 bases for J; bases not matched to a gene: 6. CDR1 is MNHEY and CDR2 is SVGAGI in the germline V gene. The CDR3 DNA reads TGTGCCAGCAGCAGGGACAGGGAGATCACTGAAGCTTTCTTT. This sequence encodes CASSRDREITEAFF.

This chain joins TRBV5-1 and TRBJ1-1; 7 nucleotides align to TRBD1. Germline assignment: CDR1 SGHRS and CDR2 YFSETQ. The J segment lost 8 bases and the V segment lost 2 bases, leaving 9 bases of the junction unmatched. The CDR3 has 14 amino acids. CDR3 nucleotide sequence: TGCGCCAGCAGCTTAGAACAGGGGCGACAAGAAGCTTTCTTT. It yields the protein CASSLEQGRQEAFF. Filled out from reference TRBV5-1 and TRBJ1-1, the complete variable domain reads KAGVTQTPRYLIKTRGQQVTLSCSPISGHRSVSWYQQTPGQGLQFLFEYFSETQRNKGNFPGRFSGRQFSNSRSEMNVSTLELGDSALYLCASSLEQGRQEAFFGQGTRLTVV.

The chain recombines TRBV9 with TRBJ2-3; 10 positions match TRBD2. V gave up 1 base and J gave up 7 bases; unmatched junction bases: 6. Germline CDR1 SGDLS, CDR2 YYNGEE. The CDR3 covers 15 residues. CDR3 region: CASSVLSGGANTQYF. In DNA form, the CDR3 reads TGTGCCAGCAGCGTACTAAGCGGGGGGGCAAATACGCAGTATTTT.

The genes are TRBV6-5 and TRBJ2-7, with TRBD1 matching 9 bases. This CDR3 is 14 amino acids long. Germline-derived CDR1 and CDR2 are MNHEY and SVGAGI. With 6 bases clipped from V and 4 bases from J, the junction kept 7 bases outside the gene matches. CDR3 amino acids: CASSLPGQGYEQYF. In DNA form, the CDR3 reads TGTGCCAGCAGCCTGCCGGGACAGGGTTACGAGCAGTACTTC.

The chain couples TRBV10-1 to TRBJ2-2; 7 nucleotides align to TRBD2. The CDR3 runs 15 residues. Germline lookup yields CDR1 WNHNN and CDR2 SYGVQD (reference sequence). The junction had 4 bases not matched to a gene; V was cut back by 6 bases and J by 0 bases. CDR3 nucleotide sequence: TGCGCCAGCAGCAGGACTAGTACGAACACCGGGGAGCTGTTTTTT. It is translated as CASSRTSTNTGELFF.

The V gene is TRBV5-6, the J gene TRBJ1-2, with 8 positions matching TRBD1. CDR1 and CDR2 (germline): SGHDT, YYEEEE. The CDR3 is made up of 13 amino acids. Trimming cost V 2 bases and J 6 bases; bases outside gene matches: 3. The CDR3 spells CASSFQDRDGYTF. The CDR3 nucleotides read TGTGCCAGCAGCTTCCAGGACAGGGATGGCTACACCTTC.

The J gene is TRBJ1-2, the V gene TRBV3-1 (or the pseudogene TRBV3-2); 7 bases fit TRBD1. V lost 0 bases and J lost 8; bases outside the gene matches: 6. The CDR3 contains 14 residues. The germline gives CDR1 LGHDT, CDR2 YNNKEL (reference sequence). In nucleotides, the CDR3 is TGTGCCAGCAGCCAAGAGAGGGGGCTTGGGGGCTACACCTTC. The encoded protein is CASSQERGLGGYTF.

The CDR3 DNA reads as TGTGCCAGCAGCCGGACAGGGGGGGCCTACAATGAGCAGTTCTTC. It encodes CASSRTGGAYNEQFF. V usage is TRBV11-3 and J usage is TRBJ2-1; 10 nucleotides agree with TRBD1. With V trimmed by 5 bases and J by 2 bases, 3 bases remained unmatched. Germline assignment: CDR1 SGHNT and CDR2 YENEEA. The CDR3 runs 15 residues. The complete variable domain, with remaining parts taken from reference TRBV11-3 and TRBJ2-1, reads EAGVVQSPRYKIIEKKQPVAFWCNPISGHNTLYWYLQNLGQGPELLIRYENEEAVDDSQLPKDRFSAERLKGVDSTLKIQPAELGDSAVYLCASSRTGGAYNEQFFGPGTRLTVL.

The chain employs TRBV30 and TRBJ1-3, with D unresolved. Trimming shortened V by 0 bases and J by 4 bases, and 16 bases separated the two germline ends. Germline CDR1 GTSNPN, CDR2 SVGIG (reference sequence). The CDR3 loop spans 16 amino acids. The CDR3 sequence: CAWSVERSRSGNTIYF. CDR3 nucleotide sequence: TGTGCCTGGAGTGTAGAGCGCTCGAGGTCAGGAAACACCATATATTTT.

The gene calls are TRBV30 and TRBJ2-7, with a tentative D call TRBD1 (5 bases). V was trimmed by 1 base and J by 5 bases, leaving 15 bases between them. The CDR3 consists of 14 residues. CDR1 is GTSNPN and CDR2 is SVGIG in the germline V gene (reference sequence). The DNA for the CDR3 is TGTGCCTGGAGTGGAGGTCAGGGCGGCGACGAGCAGTACTTC. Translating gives CAWSGGQGGDEQYF.

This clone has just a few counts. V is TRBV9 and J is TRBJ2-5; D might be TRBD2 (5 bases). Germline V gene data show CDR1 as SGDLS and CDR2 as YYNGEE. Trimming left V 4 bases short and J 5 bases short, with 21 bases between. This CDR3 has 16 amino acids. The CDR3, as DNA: TGTGCCAGCAGCCCCCGCGTGGGAGATCCCCGCGAGACCCAGTACTTC. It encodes CASSPRVGDPRETQYF.

The CDR3 here is CASSLDPPDSNTDTQYF. Here the CDR3 DNA reads TGCGCCAGCAGCTTGGATCCGCCGGACTCCAACACAGATACGCAGTATTTT. This sequence joins TRBV5-1 and TRBJ2-3; maybe TRBD2 (5 bases). The CDR3 runs to 17 residues. Trimming took 0 bases from V and 2 from J, leaving 16 bases between them. From germline, CDR1 is SGHRS and CDR2 YFSETQ.

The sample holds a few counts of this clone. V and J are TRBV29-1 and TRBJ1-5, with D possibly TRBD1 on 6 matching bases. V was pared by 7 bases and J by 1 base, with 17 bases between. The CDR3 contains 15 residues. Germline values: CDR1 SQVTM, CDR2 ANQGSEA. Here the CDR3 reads CSASQGSGSNQPQHF. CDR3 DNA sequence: TGCAGCGCCTCACAGGGATCGGGGAGCAATCAGCCCCAGCATTTT.

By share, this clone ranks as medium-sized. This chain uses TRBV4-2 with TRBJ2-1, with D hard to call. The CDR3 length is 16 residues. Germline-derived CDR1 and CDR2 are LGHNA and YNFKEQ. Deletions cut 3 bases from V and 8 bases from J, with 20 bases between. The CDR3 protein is CASSQERRIPSDEQFF. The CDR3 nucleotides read TGTGCCAGCAGCCAGGAGAGACGGATTCCTTCAGATGAGCAGTTCTTC.